The 2 T cell receptor beta chains reported below all come from one sample, sequenced in a study of control samples from healthy donors and cancer patients. Profiling relied on immunoSEQ multiplex PCR, and the TCRdb table lists in-frame clones only, not all of them. Seen here are over 80,000 clones, around four fifths observed once, and the top ten hold roughly 19%. Specimen: blood. All receptors derive from a man younger than 45 in good health.

The V gene is TRBV6-4, the J gene TRBJ1-5; D is perhaps TRBD1 (5 bases). Trimming cost V 8 bases and J 7 bases, with 18 bases left between them. Germline CDR1 MRHNA, CDR2 SNTAGT. The CDR3 is 14 residues long. CDR3 bases: TGTGCCAGCTCGCCCGGGCCATGGGGGCAGCCCCAGCATTTT. Translation: CASSPGPWGQPQHF.

The chain links TRBV27 to TRBJ2-1; 10 bases fit TRBD1. This CDR3 is built from 16 residues. Per the germline V gene, CDR1 is MNHEY and CDR2 is SMNVEV (reference sequence). Losses at the gene ends were 5 bases for V and 2 bases for J; bases not matched to a gene: 6. The CDR3 protein is CASSPTGTGAYNEQFF. In DNA, the CDR3 is TGTGCCAGCAGTCCGACCGGGACAGGGGCCTACAATGAGCAGTTCTTC.